Following are 17 T cell receptor beta chains from one sample sequenced in a study of shared clonotypes between healthy human individuals. Generated by immunoSEQ multiplex PCR, the TCRdb table keeps only in-frame clones and is missing some. The sample contains roughly 400,000 clones, 90% to 97% of which appear only once. The sample was memory CD8+ T cells sorted from blood. This sample's subset: CD45RO+ cells pooled with CCR7-negative TemRA cells. These receptors came from a man under 40 in good health.

The J gene is TRBJ2-1, the V gene TRBV6-5; 12 positions match TRBD2. Trimming cost V 8 bases and J 10 bases; bases outside gene matches: 12. The CDR3 is 15 amino acids. Germline V CDR1 and CDR2: MNHEY, SVGAGI. CDR3 DNA sequence: TGTGCCAGCCGCCTACGACTAGCGGGAGTTTCCGAGCAGTTCTTC. It yields the protein CASRLRLAGVSEQFF.

This chain uses TRBV30 with TRBJ2-1; D is unresolved. Trimming took off 7 bases at V and 8 bases at J, with 15 bases between the two ends. Germline CDR1 reads GTSNPN; CDR2 reads SVGIG (reference sequence). The CDR3 consists of 12 residues. The CDR3: CASARRADEQFF. The DNA for the CDR3 is TGTGCCTCGGCCCGCCGGGCGGATGAGCAGTTCTTC.

This chain uses TRBV9 with TRBJ1-4; D is unclear. The CDR3 is 12 residues long. Germline lookup yields CDR1 SGDLS and CDR2 YYNGEE. The V gene lost 0 bases and the J gene lost 7 bases, with 4 bases spanning the gap. The CDR3 loop reads CASSVVGEKLFF. The CDR3 bases are TGTGCCAGCAGCGTAGTAGGTGAAAAACTGTTTTTT.

The chain uses TRBV15 and TRBJ1-4; TRBD1 aligns across 8 bases. Germline CDR1 and CDR2: LNHNV and YYDKDF (reference sequence). V was clipped by 5 bases and J by 4 bases; unmatched bases: 21. This CDR3 has 20 residues. The DNA for the CDR3 is TGTGCCACCAGCCGAAACCGAGACCGGGACAGGTTCAACGTTAATGAAAAACTGTTTTTT. Protein sequence: CATSRNRDRDRFNVNEKLFF.

The table lists this clone with a count of one. This chain links TRBV11-2 with TRBJ2-4; no firm D call. Per the germline V gene, CDR1 is SGHAT and CDR2 is FQNNGV. The CDR3 contains 17 residues. Trimming took 0 bases from V and 0 from J, leaving 12 bases between them. CDR3 residues: CASSLEYGRLAKNIQYF. As DNA, the CDR3 is TGTGCCAGCAGCTTAGAGTATGGCCGTTTAGCCAAAAACATTCAGTACTTC.

This clone was recorded only once. This rearrangement joins TRBV27 to TRBJ2-7, with 9 bases fitting TRBD2. Unmatched junction bases numbered 5, after V lost 9 bases and J lost 5 bases. CDR1 MNHEY and CDR2 SMNVEV come from the germline V gene (reference sequence). The CDR3 contains 12 residues. CDR3 region: CARVAGAHEQYF. The DNA of the CDR3 is TGTGCCAGGGTAGCGGGAGCCCACGAGCAGTACTTC.

The V and J genes are TRBV27 and TRBJ2-1, with a possible D match to TRBD2 (5 bases). Between the trimmed V and J ends, which lost 8 bases and 2 bases, there was a span of 13 bases. The length of the CDR3 is 14 residues. CDR1 is MNHEY, CDR2 SMNVEV, per germline (reference sequence). The CDR3 protein is CASWPARAYNEQFF. The DNA of the CDR3 is TGTGCCAGCTGGCCGGCGCGGGCCTACAATGAGCAGTTCTTC.

The rearrangement joins TRBV7-9 to TRBJ1-4; unclear D gene. This CDR3 comprises 12 residues. Germline CDR1 SEHNR, CDR2 FQNEAQ (reference sequence). The V and J ends lost 2 bases and 8 bases respectively, with 6 bases between them. DNA of the CDR3: TGTGCCAGCAGCTTAATAAGGGAAAAACTGTTTTTT. It specifies CASSLIREKLFF.

The V call is TRBV19, the J call TRBJ1-2, with TRBD1 matching 8 bases. Germline CDR1 is LNHDA and CDR2 is SQIVND (reference sequence). V shed 5 bases and J 5 bases; nucleotides not matched to a gene: 7. The CDR3 has 14 residues. The CDR3 DNA follows: TGTGCCAGTAGTCATCGGGACAGGTCATATGGCTACACCTTC. As protein: CASSHRDRSYGYTF. Full variable domain (outside the CDR3, taken from reference TRBV19 and TRBJ1-2): DGGITQSPKYLFRKEGQNVTLSCEQNLNHDAMYWYRQDPGQGLRLIYYSQIVNDFQKGDIAEGYSVSREKKESFPLTVTSAQKNPTAFYLCASSHRDRSYGYTFGSGTRLTVV.

This clone was seen only once. This chain uses TRBV10-3 with TRBJ2-2; 9 nucleotides match TRBD1. The CDR3 spans 16 residues. Germline CDR1 ENHRY, CDR2 SYGVKD. Trimming at V came to 6 bases and at J to 5 bases, leaving 10 bases not matched to a gene. For the CDR3, the DNA is TGTGCCATCAGACCCCTTCGGGACAGGGTGACCGGGGAGCTGTTTTTT. It yields the protein CAIRPLRDRVTGELFF.

The chain employs TRBV11-2 and TRBJ2-1, with a weak D call TRBD1 (6 bases). The CDR3 totals 15 residues. The V gene's germline CDR1 is SGHAT and CDR2 FQNNGV. Trimming removed 2 bases from V and 2 bases from J, with 10 bases in between. CDR3 amino acids: CASSLIGGAYNEQFF. Here the CDR3 DNA reads TGTGCCAGCAGCTTAATAGGGGGAGCCTACAATGAGCAGTTCTTC.

The chain recombines TRBV28 with TRBJ2-7; 11 bases are a match to TRBD2. The CDR3 consists of 13 residues. The germline gives CDR1 MDHEN, CDR2 SYDVKM. The V gene end was trimmed by 6 bases and the J gene end by 6 bases; junction bases not matched to a gene: 4. Written as DNA, the CDR3 is TGTGCCAGCAGGACTAGCGGGAAAGTCGAGCAGTACTTC. It yields the protein CASRTSGKVEQYF.

The V and J genes are TRBV27 and TRBJ2-7, with D perhaps TRBD2 (6 bases). The CDR3 covers 16 residues. V was shortened by 5 bases and J by 1 base, with 18 bases between the two germline ends. Germline V CDR1 and CDR2: MNHEY, SMNVEV (reference sequence). CDR3 in amino acids: CASSHLRDSQSYEQYF. The DNA for the CDR3 is TGTGCCAGCAGTCACCTAAGGGACTCCCAATCCTACGAGCAGTACTTC.

V and J are TRBV6-9 and TRBJ2-7, with D perhaps matching TRBD2 (6 bases). This CDR3 has 15 residues. Per the germline V gene, CDR1 is MNHGY and CDR2 is SVAAGI. V was clipped by 0 bases and J by 5 bases, with 14 bases between them. The CDR3 protein is CASSYSGQLAHEQYF. CDR3 sequence (DNA): TGTGCCAGCAGTTATTCGGGGCAACTAGCACACGAGCAGTACTTC.

This chain uses TRBV6-1 with TRBJ2-1; D is ambiguous. There are 16 residues in the CDR3. Deletions cut 4 bases from V and 0 bases from J, with 13 bases between. Germline V gene data show CDR1 as MNHNS and CDR2 as SASEGT. This chain's CDR3 is CASSVGSSRSYNEQFF. The CDR3 DNA sequence: TGTGCCAGCAGTGTCGGGTCCTCTCGCTCCTACAATGAGCAGTTCTTC.

The chain has TRBV5-6 and TRBJ2-1; D remains ambiguous. The CDR3 extends over 13 amino acids. Germline assignment: CDR1 SGHDT and CDR2 YYEEEE. The ends were cut back, 4 bases at V and 14 bases at J, with 19 bases in the middle. CDR3 region: CASSPAGYDRKFF. CDR3 coding DNA: TGTGCCAGCAGCCCGGCAGGTTATGATCGAAAGTTCTTC.

The V call is TRBV6-4, the J call TRBJ2-1, with 10 bases that match TRBD2. The CDR3 is made up of 14 amino acids. V trimming: 10 bases; J trimming: 10 bases; junction bases outside the gene matches: 13. Germline CDR1 is MRHNA and CDR2 is SNTAGT. This chain's CDR3 is CATTKAGGPWEQFF. CDR3 bases: TGTGCCACTACAAAAGCGGGAGGGCCGTGGGAGCAGTTCTTC.